The 20 T cell receptor beta chains below all came from one sample that was sequenced in a study of T cells after somatic rescue of genetic block (TCRdb year 2020). To prepare the library, the immunoSEQ multiplex PCR assay was applied. TCRdb re-hosts the immuneACCESS table, in-frame sequences only. Its copies lack some clones; in the studies checked, an unresolved V gene accounts for under half of them, and the cause for the rest is not known. The table for this sample lists 14,000 to 15,000 clones; under 75% of them were counted only once. The top ten constitute 13% to 15% of the sample. The sequencing sample was made of peripheral blood mononuclear cells (PBMCs). The receptors were sampled from a boy aged 5 to 17.

Only a few counts were recorded for this clone. This chain connects TRBV6-6 to TRBJ1-5; D is ambiguous. This CDR3 has 15 amino acids. Germline CDR1 reads MNHNY; CDR2 reads SVGAGI (reference sequence). The V and J ends lost 0 bases and 3 bases respectively, with 9 bases between them. The CDR3 coding sequence is TGTGCCAGCAGTTACTCTCCAGGACCCAATCAGCCCCAGCATTTT. This translates into CASSYSPGPNQPQHF.

The chain combines TRBV27 with TRBJ2-3; TRBD1 matches 8 bases. With V trimmed by 4 bases and J by 4 bases, 7 bases remained unmatched. CDR3 length: 15 amino acids. Germline-derived CDR1 and CDR2 are MNHEY and SMNVEV (reference sequence). CDR3 amino acids: CASSSRTGSADTQYF. The CDR3 DNA reads TGTGCCAGCAGTTCCCGGACAGGGAGCGCAGATACGCAGTATTTT.

The V gene is TRBV11-2, the J gene TRBJ1-1; possibly TRBD1 for D (6 bases). The germline V gene has CDR1 SGHAT and CDR2 FQNNGV. Trimming left V 1 base short and J 7 bases short, with 19 bases between. The CDR3 runs 16 residues. CDR3 in DNA: TGTGCCAGCAGCTTAGGTCTAATCAGGGGAAAGGGTGAAGCTTTCTTT. Its translation: CASSLGLIRGKGEAFF.

The chain uses TRBV2 and TRBJ2-7; 9 nucleotides agree with TRBD2. Losses at the gene ends were 6 bases for V and 7 bases for J; bases not matched to a gene: 13. CDR1 and CDR2 from the germline V gene are SNHLY and FYNNEI. This CDR3 spans 15 amino acids. CDR3: CASSSFAGGPEEQYF. The CDR3 DNA reads as TGTGCCAGCAGCTCCTTCGCGGGGGGGCCTGAGGAGCAGTACTTC.

V is TRBV2 and J is TRBJ2-7, with a tentative D call TRBD2 (5 bases). CDR3 size: 12 residues. The germline V gene has CDR1 SNHLY and CDR2 FYNNEI. V gave up 7 bases and J gave up 0 bases, with 7 bases separating them. CDR3 residues: CASKAGSYEQYF. The CDR3 DNA sequence: TGTGCCAGCAAGGCGGGCTCCTACGAGCAGTACTTC.

The chain combines TRBV5-1 with TRBJ2-1; 9 positions match TRBD1. CDR1 and CDR2 (germline): SGHRS, YFSETQ. The junction had 4 bases not matched to a gene; V was cut back by 5 bases and J by 4 bases. CDR3 size: 14 residues. The DNA for the CDR3 is TGCGCCAGCAGGGGACAGGGTCCGTACAATGAGCAGTTCTTC. It is translated as CASRGQGPYNEQFF.

The chain combines TRBV28 with TRBJ2-1, with 9 bases identical to TRBD2. The CDR3 covers 15 residues. Trimming cost V 6 bases and J 7 bases; bases outside gene matches: 10. The germline gives CDR1 MDHEN, CDR2 SYDVKM. CDR3 protein: CASSLPAGGRNEQFF. CDR3 DNA: TGTGCCAGCAGCCTACCGGCGGGGGGGCGGAATGAGCAGTTCTTC.

This clone was detected only a few times. V and J are TRBV10-2 and TRBJ2-7; TRBD2 agrees at 12 bases. Germline CDR1 reads WSHSY; CDR2 reads SAAADI. The V and J ends lost 6 bases and 3 bases, in that order; junction bases with no gene match: 9. The CDR3 totals 16 residues. CDR3 sequence reads: CASSALAGGTLYEQYF. DNA of the CDR3: TGCGCCAGCAGCGCACTAGCGGGGGGAACTCTCTACGAGCAGTACTTC.

V and J are TRBV6-5 and TRBJ1-2, with TRBD1 as a possible D gene (5 bases). CDR1 and CDR2 (germline): MNHEY, SVGAGI. Trimming shortened V by 6 bases and J by 1 base, and 12 bases separated the two germline ends. CDR3 length: 14 residues. This chain's CDR3 is CASSITGLNYGYTF. The CDR3 DNA reads TGTGCCAGCAGCATAACGGGGCTTAACTATGGCTACACCTTC.

The V call is TRBV6-1, the J call TRBJ1-1; D gene uncertain. Trimming stripped 5 bases from V and 5 bases from J, with 9 bases between. Germline V gene lookup returns CDR1 MNHNS and CDR2 SASEGT. The CDR3 covers 12 residues. CDR3 nucleotide sequence: TGTGCCAGCAGTTATGGTTTGACTGAAGCTTTCTTT. It encodes CASSYGLTEAFF.

The rearrangement uses TRBV5-1 and TRBJ2-7; possible D gene TRBD2, 6 bases. Trimming shortened V by 5 bases and J by 0 bases, and 15 bases separated the two germline ends. This CDR3 is built from 15 residues. The V gene's germline CDR1 is SGHRS and CDR2 YFSETQ. The CDR3 region is CASSPLRDRSYEQYF. The CDR3 DNA reads TGCGCCAGCAGTCCATTGCGGGACCGCTCCTACGAGCAGTACTTC.

The gene calls are TRBV10-3 and TRBJ2-3; 7 bases are a match to TRBD1. The CDR3 sequence is 16 residues long. After removal of 2 bases from V and 0 bases from J, the junction contained 5 bases not matched to a gene. From germline, CDR1 is ENHRY and CDR2 SYGVKD. CDR3 nucleotides: TGTGCCATCAGTGAGCAGGGGGTATCAAGCACAGATACGCAGTATTTT. Amino acid sequence: CAISEQGVSSTDTQYF.

The chain uses TRBV7-9 and TRBJ2-7; TRBD2 is a possible D gene (6 bases). Trimming took off 5 bases at V and 3 bases at J, with 14 bases between the two ends. Per the germline V gene, CDR1 is SEHNR and CDR2 is FQNEAQ (reference sequence). The CDR3 runs 14 residues. CDR3 residues: CASSQPSAVYEQYF. CDR3 DNA sequence: TGTGCCAGCAGCCAGCCTAGCGCGGTCTACGAGCAGTACTTC.

The genes are TRBV14 and TRBJ2-3; possible D gene TRBD1, 6 bases. CDR1 is SGHDN and CDR2 is FVKESK in the germline V gene. Trimming took 3 bases from V and 1 from J, leaving 8 bases between them. The CDR3 has 14 residues. The CDR3 loop reads CASSHWTGTDTQYF. CDR3 DNA: TGTGCCAGCAGCCATTGGACAGGCACAGATACGCAGTATTTT.

The chain employs TRBV5-1 and TRBJ1-4; 10 bases align to TRBD1. The length of the CDR3 is 15 residues. Per germline, CDR1 SGHRS and CDR2 YFSETQ. The trim removed 4 bases at V and 5 bases at J, leaving 5 bases unmatched. The CDR3 reads CASSPRQGANEKLFF. The DNA of the CDR3 is TGCGCCAGCAGCCCTCGACAGGGGGCGAATGAAAAACTGTTTTTT.

This CDR3 is CASSVGRGETQYF. CDR3 nucleotides: TGTGCCAGCAGTGTCGGTCGGGGAGAGACCCAGTACTTC. The V call is TRBV2, the J call TRBJ2-5, with D maybe TRBD2 (5 bases). Trimming shortened V by 4 bases and J by 4 bases, and 10 bases separated the two germline ends. Germline V gene data show CDR1 as SNHLY and CDR2 as FYNNEI. This CDR3 is 13 amino acids long.

The rearrangement links TRBV6-6 to TRBJ1-5; a weak D match, TRBD1 (6 bases). Germline CDR1 MNHNY, CDR2 SVGAGI (reference sequence). The CDR3 sequence is 15 residues long. With 6 bases removed from V and 0 bases from J, the gap between germline ends came to 12 bases. CDR3 in DNA: TGTGCCAGCAGCTACCACAGGGATAGCAATCAGCCCCAGCATTTT. Encoded protein: CASSYHRDSNQPQHF.

The chain is built from TRBV28 and TRBJ2-7; TRBD2 matches 7 bases. J gave up 9 bases and V 9 bases, and 14 bases lay outside the gene matches. Germline loops: CDR1 MDHEN, CDR2 SYDVKM. The CDR3 loop spans 13 amino acids. CDR3 sequence: CASLAEGLVGQYF. The CDR3 bases are TGTGCCAGTCTAGCGGAGGGCCTAGTGGGGCAGTACTTC.

This sequence joins TRBV9 and TRBJ1-4; TRBD1 might be the D (5 bases). This CDR3 contains 14 residues. V was clipped by 0 bases and J by 7 bases, with 10 bases between them. CDR1 and CDR2 (germline): SGDLS, YYNGEE. This CDR3 reads CASSVGGASEKLFF. CDR3 nucleotide sequence: TGTGCCAGCAGCGTAGGGGGCGCGAGTGAAAAACTGTTTTTT.

J is TRBJ2-7 and V is TRBV14, with D possibly matching TRBD2 (5 bases). V was cut by 0 bases and J by 3 bases, with 12 bases left in between. Germline assignment: CDR1 SGHDN and CDR2 FVKESK. The CDR3 contains 15 residues. The CDR3 protein is CASSQDRTGFYEQYF. CDR3 bases: TGTGCCAGCAGCCAAGATAGGACTGGCTTCTACGAGCAGTACTTC.